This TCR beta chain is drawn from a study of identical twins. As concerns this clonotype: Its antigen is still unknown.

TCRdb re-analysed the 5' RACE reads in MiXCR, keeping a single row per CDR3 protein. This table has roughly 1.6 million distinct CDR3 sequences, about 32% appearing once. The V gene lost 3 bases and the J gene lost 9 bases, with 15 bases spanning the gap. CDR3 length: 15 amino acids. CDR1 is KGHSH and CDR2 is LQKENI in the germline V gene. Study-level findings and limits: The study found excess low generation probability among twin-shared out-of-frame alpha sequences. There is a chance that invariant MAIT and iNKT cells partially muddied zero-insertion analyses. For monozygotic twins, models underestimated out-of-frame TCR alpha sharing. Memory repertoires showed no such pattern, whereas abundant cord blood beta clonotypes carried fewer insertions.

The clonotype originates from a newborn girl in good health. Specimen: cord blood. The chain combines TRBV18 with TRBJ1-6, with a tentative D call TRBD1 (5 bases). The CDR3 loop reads CASSPGGAGISPLHF. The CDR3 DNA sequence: TGTGCCAGCTCACCCGGCGGGGCCGGTATTTCACCCCTCCACTTT.